The clone carrying this T cell receptor (beta chain) was seen repeatedly, ten times or more. Authors of the study amplified TCR beta CDR3 regions from RNA transcripts. Using the HTBI primer set, a first-round RT-PCR was run on the TCR CDR3. In TCRdb, the multiplex PCR reads were re-called with MiXCR into one record per CDR3 protein. The table has about 500,000 distinct CDR3 sequences, around 15% seen once. The CDR3 has 13 amino acids. Germline V CDR1 and CDR2: SEHNR, FQNEAQ (reference sequence). V lost 8 bases, J lost 4 bases, and 14 bases lay in between. The study based diagnoses on clinical symptoms, serum thyroxine and TRAb, thyroid ultrasound and orbital computed tomography. More than 9.5 ml fresh peripheral blood yielded the PBMCs. The sample comes from a study of T cells in Graves' hyperthyroidism and ophthalmopathy.

What was sequenced was blood. The receptor's source is a woman in her thirties with Graves' ophthalmopathy. The rearrangement links TRBV7-9 to TRBJ1-2, with D unresolved. This CDR3 is CASDKPTGYGYTF. The CDR3 DNA follows: TGTGCCAGCGATAAACCGACTGGCTATGGCTACACCTTC.